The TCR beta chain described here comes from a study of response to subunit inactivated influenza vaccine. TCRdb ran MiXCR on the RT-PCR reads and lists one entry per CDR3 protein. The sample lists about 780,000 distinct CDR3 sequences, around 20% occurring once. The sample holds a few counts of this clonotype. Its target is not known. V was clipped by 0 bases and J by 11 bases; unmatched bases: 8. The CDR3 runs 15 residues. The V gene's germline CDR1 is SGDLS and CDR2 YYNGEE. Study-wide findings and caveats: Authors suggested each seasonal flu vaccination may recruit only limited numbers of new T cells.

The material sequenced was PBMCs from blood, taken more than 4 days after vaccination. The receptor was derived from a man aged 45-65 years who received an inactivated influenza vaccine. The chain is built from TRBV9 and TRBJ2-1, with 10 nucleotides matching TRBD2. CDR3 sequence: CASSVATASGSKQFF. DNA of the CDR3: TGTGCCAGCAGCGTAGCTACTGCTAGCGGGAGCAAGCAGTTCTTC.